This note documents a single T cell receptor (beta chain) sequence. The record originates from a study of blood T cell repertoires in COVID-19. Study overall: Collection of acute and convalescent COVID-19 samples took place in the United States, Italy and Spain. Nucleic acid was either cDNA or gDNA, and it came from T cells, B-cell-depleted T cells, or PBMCs.

How the authors handled the data: How many nucleated cells were present was estimated from reference gene primer amplification. The repertoire was sequenced with immunoSEQ multiplex PCR; TCRdb's copy has only in-frame clones and lacks some. That table is the source of V, J and clone size, and D and trimming were worked out from the DNA. The top ten clones hold about 9.9% of a sample with roughly 100,000 clones, roughly 86% of them seen once. CDR3 length: 15 residues. Germline V gene data show CDR1 as SGHNT and CDR2 as YENEEA. Trimming pared 3 bases from V and 5 bases from J, leaving 14 bases between.

The chain joins TRBV11-3 to TRBJ2-1; D may be TRBD2 (6 bases). The clonotype comes from a man aged 40-50 years with active or convalescent COVID-19. Source material: peripheral blood. The CDR3 nucleotides read TGTGCCAGCAGCTTTGGGACGGAGGGGCACAATGAGCAGTTCTTC. It specifies CASSFGTEGHNEQFF.